This is a list of T cell receptor beta chains from one sample in a study of T cells in localized non-small cell lung cancer. Data came from immunoSEQ multiplex PCR; TCRdb stores just in-frame clones and leaves some out. The sample lists around 130,000 clones, roughly 90% occurring once. This material consisted of peripheral blood, taken before any cancer treatment. Receptors originate from a female donor at least 60 years old with stage I lung adenocarcinoma. Each CDR3 is given with its conserved first and last residue. The D gene is left open where the match is weak. Clone size appears in some rows only: once, few, many, or a class for an expanded clone.

d_call: .
clone_size: .
j_call: TRBJ1-1
v_call: TRBV7-9
cdr3_nt: TGTGCCAGCAGCTTAGTATGGGGGACGAACACTGAAGCTTTCTTT
cdr3_aa: CASSLVWGTNTEAFF

d_call: TRBD2
clone_size: .
j_call: TRBJ2-7
v_call: TRBV2
cdr3_nt: TGTGCCAGCAGTGACCGGGGGGGAGTCTACGAGCAGTACTTC
cdr3_aa: CASSDRGGVYEQYF

d_call: TRBD1
clone_size: .
j_call: TRBJ2-5
v_call: TRBV7-9
cdr3_nt: TGTGCCAGCAGCCCGACAGGGGATGGGGAGACCCAGTACTTC
cdr3_aa: CASSPTGDGETQYF

d_call: .
clone_size: .
j_call: TRBJ2-7
v_call: TRBV7-2
cdr3_nt: TGTGCCAGCAGCTTAGCGGGAACCGCCTACGAGCAGTACTTC
cdr3_aa: CASSLAGTAYEQYF

d_call: TRBD1
clone_size: once
j_call: TRBJ2-5
v_call: TRBV7-6
cdr3_nt: TGTGCCAGCAGCACACAGGGGGCGATTCAAGAGACCCAGTACTTC
cdr3_aa: CASSTQGAIQETQYF

d_call: TRBD1
clone_size: .
j_call: TRBJ1-2
v_call: TRBV7-9
cdr3_nt: TGTGCCAGCGTAGGAATACAGGGGGCGGGTTATGGCTACACCTTC
cdr3_aa: CASVGIQGAGYGYTF

d_call: .
clone_size: once
j_call: TRBJ1-3
v_call: TRBV5-8
cdr3_nt: TGTGCCAGCAGCTTGGCCCGGGGGGCAGGAAACACCATATATTTT
cdr3_aa: CASSLARGAGNTIYF

d_call: .
clone_size: few
j_call: TRBJ1-1
v_call: TRBV7-9
cdr3_nt: TGTGCCAGCAGCTTAGGGGCCGGGAACACTGAAGCTTTCTTT
cdr3_aa: CASSLGAGNTEAFF

d_call: .
clone_size: .
j_call: TRBJ2-7
v_call: TRBV6-1
cdr3_nt: TGTGCCAGCAGCACTAGACAGATCGGCGAGCAGTACTTC
cdr3_aa: CASSTRQIGEQYF

d_call: .
clone_size: .
j_call: TRBJ2-1
v_call: TRBV9
cdr3_nt: TGTGCCAGCAGCGTAGACCCAGCGGGCTCCTACAATGAGCAGTTCTTC
cdr3_aa: CASSVDPAGSYNEQFF

d_call: TRBD2
clone_size: once
j_call: TRBJ2-1
v_call: TRBV27
cdr3_nt: TGTGCCAGCAGTTTATTAGCGGGAGGAGGCGATGAGCAGTTCTTC
cdr3_aa: CASSLLAGGGDEQFF

d_call: TRBD1
clone_size: few
j_call: TRBJ1-5
v_call: TRBV2
cdr3_nt: TGTGCCAGCAGGGACAGGACACTTAGCAATCAGCCCCAGCATTTT
cdr3_aa: CASRDRTLSNQPQHF

d_call: .
clone_size: .
j_call: TRBJ1-1
v_call: TRBV6-6
cdr3_nt: TGTGCCAGCAGTTACGGGGGTGACACTGAAGCTTTCTTT
cdr3_aa: CASSYGGDTEAFF

d_call: TRBD2
clone_size: .
j_call: TRBJ2-3
v_call: TRBV14
cdr3_nt: TGTGCCAGCAGCCAATTCGCGACTAGCGCCACAGATACGCAGTATTTT
cdr3_aa: CASSQFATSATDTQYF

d_call: TRBD1
clone_size: .
j_call: TRBJ1-1
v_call: TRBV7-3
cdr3_nt: TGTGCCAGCAGCCTAGGGACAGGGACGGTAGTCGCTTTCTTT
cdr3_aa: CASSLGTGTVVAFF

d_call: .
clone_size: once
j_call: TRBJ2-6
v_call: TRBV28
cdr3_nt: TGTGCCAGCAGGGGTCCGGGACCACTCTCTGGGGCCAACGTCCTGACTTTC
cdr3_aa: CASRGPGPLSGANVLTF

d_call: .
clone_size: .
j_call: TRBJ2-5
v_call: TRBV5-1
cdr3_nt: TGCGCCAGCAGCTTACTGCCAGTAAGCTGGACCCAGTACTTC
cdr3_aa: CASSLLPVSWTQYF

d_call: .
clone_size: .
j_call: TRBJ2-2
v_call: TRBV28
cdr3_nt: TGTGCCAGCAGCTCACAGGGCGCCACCGGGGAGCTGTTTTTT
cdr3_aa: CASSSQGATGELFF

d_call: .
clone_size: .
j_call: TRBJ2-3
v_call: TRBV5-1
cdr3_nt: TGCGCCAGCAGCTGGGCGTTGGGCACAGATACGCAGTATTTT
cdr3_aa: CASSWALGTDTQYF

d_call: .
clone_size: .
j_call: TRBJ2-1
v_call: TRBV7-7
cdr3_nt: TGTGCCAGCAGCCCTTCAGAGGGCCGATACAATGAGCAGTTCTTC
cdr3_aa: CASSPSEGRYNEQFF

d_call: TRBD1
clone_size: .
j_call: TRBJ2-7
v_call: TRBV5-4
cdr3_nt: TGTGCCAGCAGCCGCGGGACAGGGTCCTACGAGCAGTACTTC
cdr3_aa: CASSRGTGSYEQYF

d_call: .
clone_size: .
j_call: TRBJ2-4
v_call: TRBV10-3
cdr3_nt: TGTGCCATCAGTGAGTGGGAGCGGAACATTCAGTACTTC
cdr3_aa: CAISEWERNIQYF

d_call: TRBD2
clone_size: .
j_call: TRBJ2-5
v_call: TRBV6-6
cdr3_nt: TGTGCCAGCAGTTACCCTAGCGGGAGGGTGGAGACCCAGTACTTC
cdr3_aa: CASSYPSGRVETQYF

d_call: .
clone_size: .
j_call: TRBJ1-5
v_call: TRBV19
cdr3_nt: TGTGCCAGTAGTACAAAACGGACGGGGTATAGCAATCAGCCCCAGCATTTT
cdr3_aa: CASSTKRTGYSNQPQHF

d_call: .
clone_size: .
j_call: TRBJ2-7
v_call: TRBV7-9
cdr3_nt: TGTGCCAGCAGCTTAGCGCGGGACGAGCAGTACTTC
cdr3_aa: CASSLARDEQYF

d_call: TRBD1
clone_size: .
j_call: TRBJ1-4
v_call: TRBV30
cdr3_nt: TGTGCCTGGACCAACAGGGGAAATGAAAAACTGTTTTTT
cdr3_aa: CAWTNRGNEKLFF